The clone carrying this T cell receptor beta chain was seen a few times. Its target is not known. The sample comes from a study of post-analysis software for immune sequencing data. Germline assignment: CDR1 MNHEY and CDR2 SVGEGT. Trimming took 5 bases from V and 7 from J, leaving 18 bases between them. The CDR3 runs to 14 residues. TCR beta cDNA libraries included unique molecular identifiers. One entry per CDR3 protein results from TCRdb running MiXCR on the PCR reads. The table has some 690,000 distinct CDR3 sequences, 25% to 30% seen once; the top ten hold about 0.5%. Points from the study as a whole: There was significantly lower normalized Chao1 diversity in multiple sclerosis patients than in controls. A few TRBV segments appeared more often in patients than in controls, and TRBV5-6, TRBV5-1 and TRBV20-1 were among these.

The rearrangement uses TRBV6-2 or TRBV6-3 and TRBJ2-7; D possibly corresponds to TRBD1 (6 bases). What was sequenced was blood. This TCR was sampled from a girl aged 10-17 years with multiple sclerosis. The CDR3 DNA reads as TGTGCCAGCAGTCCCGGGACACTTTTGGGAGAGCAGTACTTC. It translates to CASSPGTLLGEQYF.